This T cell receptor (beta chain) was identified during a study of post-analysis software for immune sequencing data. Study findings and constraints: Compared against controls, patients with multiple sclerosis displayed significantly lower normalized Chao1 diversity.

A remark on this clonotype: Its target is not known.

The TCR beta cDNA libraries carried unique molecular identifiers. TCRdb re-derived calls from the PCR reads in MiXCR, one entry per CDR3 protein. This table holds some 160,000 distinct CDR3 sequences, 30% to 45% found once. The sequences come from blood, collected after autologous hematopoietic stem cell transplantation. This clonotype was sampled from a girl under 18 with multiple sclerosis.

The DNA for the CDR3 is TGTGCCAGCAGACGACAGGGTACCTCCTACGAGCAGTACTTC. Residues: CASRRQGTSYEQYF. V gene TRBV2 combines with J gene TRBJ2-7; 7 positions match TRBD1. The CDR3 has 14 residues. Trimming removed 6 bases from V and 0 bases from J; junction bases left unmatched: 5. The germline CDR1 and CDR2 sequences are SNHLY and FYNNEI.